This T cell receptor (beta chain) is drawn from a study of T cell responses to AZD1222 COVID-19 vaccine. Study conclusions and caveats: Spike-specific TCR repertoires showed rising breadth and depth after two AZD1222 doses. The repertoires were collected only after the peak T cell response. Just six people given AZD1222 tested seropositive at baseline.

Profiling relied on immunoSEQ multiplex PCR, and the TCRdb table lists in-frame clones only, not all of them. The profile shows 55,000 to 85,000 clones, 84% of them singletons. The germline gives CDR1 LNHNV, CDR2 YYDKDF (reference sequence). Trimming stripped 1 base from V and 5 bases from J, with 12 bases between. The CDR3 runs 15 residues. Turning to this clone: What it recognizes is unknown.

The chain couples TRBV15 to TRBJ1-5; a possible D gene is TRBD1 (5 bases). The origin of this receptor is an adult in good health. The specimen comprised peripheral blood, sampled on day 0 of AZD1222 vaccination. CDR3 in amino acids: CATSRAGLNYQPQHF. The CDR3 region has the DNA TGTGCCACCAGCAGAGCAGGGCTCAACTATCAGCCCCAGCATTTT.